The clone carrying this T cell receptor (beta chain) was counted ten times or more. The source of the sample is a study of T cells in Graves' hyperthyroidism and ophthalmopathy. RNA transcripts served as the template for amplifying TCR beta CDR3 regions. The HTBI primer set drove a first-round RT-PCR of the TCR CDR3. Via MiXCR, TCRdb re-called the multiplex PCR reads, giving one row per CDR3 protein. The table lists roughly 660,000 distinct CDR3 sequences, 17% of them singletons. The CDR3 contains 15 residues. V was cut by 6 bases and J by 7 bases, with 18 bases left in between. In germline, CDR1 is SGHAT, CDR2 FQNNGV.

Input material: blood. This sequence originates from a man in his forties or fifties with Graves' hyperthyroidism. The chain recombines TRBV11-2 with TRBJ2-2, with a weak D call TRBD1 (5 bases). The CDR3 DNA follows: TGTGCCAGCAGTTACATCCAAGGGGTGGACGGGGAGCTGTTTTTT. This gives the protein CASSYIQGVDGELFF.